The 7 T cell receptor beta chains in this list originate from one sample, sequenced in a study of OX40 agonist ivuxolimab in advanced cancers. Using immunoSEQ multiplex PCR, the repertoire was profiled, and TCRdb retains in-frame clones only, with some absent. The top ten hold 33% of the sample, which has roughly 20,000 clones, approximately 85% seen once. This sample comprised CD4+ or CD8+ T cells sorted from blood, obtained in a trial of the OX40 agonist ivuxolimab. The receptors here all came from an adult with an advanced solid tumor such as melanoma, head and neck, liver or kidney cancer.

This chain joins TRBV6-5 and TRBJ1-1, with D uncertain. The V end lost 6 bases, the J end lost 1 base, and 9 bases lay between the germline ends. Per germline, CDR1 MNHEY and CDR2 SVGAGI. The CDR3 length is 13 residues. The DNA of the CDR3 is TGTGCCAGCAGGTACACCGCGAACACTGAAGCTTTCTTT. It translates to CASRYTANTEAFF.

This clone occurred a few times. The V gene is TRBV6-5, the J gene TRBJ2-2; D may correspond to TRBD1 or TRBD2 (5 bases each). Germline V gene data show CDR1 as MNHEY and CDR2 as SVGAGI. The CDR3 is 14 amino acids. V was pared by 2 bases and J by 1 base, with 5 bases between. Here the CDR3 DNA reads TGTGCCAGCAGTTACGGGGGGAACACCGGGGAGCTGTTTTTT. Its translation is CASSYGGNTGELFF.

V gene TRBV9 combines with J gene TRBJ1-4; D possibly corresponds to TRBD1 (6 bases). Between the trimmed V and J ends, which lost 3 bases and 0 bases, there was a span of 6 bases. CDR3 length: 14 amino acids. CDR1 is SGDLS, CDR2 YYNGEE, per germline. CDR3 amino acids: CASSDRATNEKLFF. The CDR3, as DNA: TGTGCCAGCAGCGACAGGGCAACTAATGAAAAACTGTTTTTT.

This rearrangement joins TRBV5-4 to TRBJ1-5; a possible D gene is TRBD1 (5 bases). Trimming pared 2 bases from V and 11 bases from J, leaving 14 bases between. The CDR3 consists of 13 residues. Per the germline V gene, CDR1 is SGHNT and CDR2 is YYREEE (reference sequence). The CDR3 sequence is CASSLEQDIAQHF. The CDR3 coding sequence is TGTGCCAGCAGCTTAGAACAGGACATAGCCCAGCATTTT.

V and J are TRBV5-4 and TRBJ1-1; no clear D gene. V was pared by 4 bases and J by 10 bases, with 23 bases between. The CDR3 contains 15 residues. The germline V gene has CDR1 SGHNT and CDR2 YYREEE (reference sequence). This chain's CDR3 is CASSNPEADGGTAFF. CDR3 coding DNA: TGTGCCAGCAGCAACCCAGAGGCGGACGGTGGAACAGCTTTCTTT.

This sequence joins TRBV27 and TRBJ2-2; D is ambiguous. The CDR3 has 12 residues. V shed 2 bases and J shed 8 bases, with 6 bases lying between them. Per the germline V gene, CDR1 is MNHEY and CDR2 is SMNVEV (reference sequence). The CDR3 nucleotides read TGTGCCAGCAGTTTACCCTCAGGGGAGCTGTTTTTT. It encodes CASSLPSGELFF.

This clone showed up just once. The CDR3 DNA follows: TGTGCCAGTAGTATTATGGGAGCGGGGTTCGTCAGCTCCTACAATGAGCAGTTCTTC. Encoded protein: CASSIMGAGFVSSYNEQFF. The chain is built from TRBV19 and TRBJ2-1; 7 nucleotides agree with TRBD2. This CDR3 comprises 19 residues. Trimming removed 3 bases from V and 0 bases from J; junction bases left unmatched: 14. In germline, CDR1 is LNHDA, CDR2 SQIVND (reference sequence).